The 3 T cell receptor beta chains listed next were all sequenced from one sample in a study of Graves' ophthalmopathy and Graves' hyperthyroidism. The TCR beta CDR3 regions underwent amplification from RNA transcripts. HTBI primers primed a first-round RT-PCR, and a second-round multiplex PCR followed. TCRdb reanalysed the multiplex PCR reads using MiXCR and keeps one entry per CDR3 protein. The sample has about 420,000 distinct CDR3 sequences; roughly 20% are singletons. The sample taken for sequencing was peripheral blood. The receptor source for this set is a woman younger than 35 with stable Graves' hyperthyroidism.

This clonotype turned up a few times. The J gene is TRBJ2-5, the V gene TRBV12-3 or TRBV12-4; D may be TRBD1 or TRBD2 (5 bases each). The V gene lost 2 bases and the J gene lost 4 bases, with 11 bases spanning the gap. The CDR3 loop spans 14 amino acids. CDR3 DNA sequence: TGTGCCAGCAGTTTAAATGGGGGAACAGAGACCCAGTACTTC. Encoded protein: CASSLNGGTETQYF.

This clonotype was observed at least ten times. This chain links TRBV20-1 with TRBJ2-7; 12 bases match TRBD2. The CDR3 is made up of 13 amino acids. The germline CDR1 and CDR2 sequences are DFQATT and SNEGSKA (reference sequence). V lost 6 bases to trimming and J lost 5 bases; unmatched junction nucleotides: 5. The CDR3 region has the DNA TGCAGTGCAGACCGGACTAGCGGGAACGAGCAGTACTTC. Translation gives CSADRTSGNEQYF.

This clonotype was seen ten or more times. The J gene is TRBJ2-7, the V gene TRBV19; D remains unclear. The CDR3 has 14 residues. Trimming took 3 bases from V and 3 from J, leaving 12 bases between them. Per the germline V gene, CDR1 is LNHDA and CDR2 is SQIVND (reference sequence). The DNA for the CDR3 is TGTGCCAGTAGTATTGATAGTGGTAACTACGAGCAGTACTTC. Its protein is CASSIDSGNYEQYF.